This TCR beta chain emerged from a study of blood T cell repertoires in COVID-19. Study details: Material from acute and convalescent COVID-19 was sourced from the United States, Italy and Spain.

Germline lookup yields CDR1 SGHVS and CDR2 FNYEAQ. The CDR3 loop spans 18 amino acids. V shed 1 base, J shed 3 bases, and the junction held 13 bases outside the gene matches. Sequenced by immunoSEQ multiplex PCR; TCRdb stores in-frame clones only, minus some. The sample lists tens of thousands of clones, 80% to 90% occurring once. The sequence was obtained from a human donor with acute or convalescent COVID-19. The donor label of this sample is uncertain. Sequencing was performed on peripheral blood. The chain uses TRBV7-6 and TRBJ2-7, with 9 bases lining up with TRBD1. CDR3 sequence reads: CASSLGGGQGSPYYEQYF. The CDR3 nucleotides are TGTGCCAGCAGCTTAGGGGGGGGACAGGGTAGCCCCTACTACGAGCAGTACTTC. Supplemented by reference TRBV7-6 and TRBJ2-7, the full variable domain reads GAGVSQSPRYKVTKRGQDVALRCDPISGHVSLYWYRQALGQGPEFLTYFNYEAQQDKSGLPNDRFSAERPEGSISTLTIQRTEQRDSAMYRCASSLGGGQGSPYYEQYFGPGTRLTVT.